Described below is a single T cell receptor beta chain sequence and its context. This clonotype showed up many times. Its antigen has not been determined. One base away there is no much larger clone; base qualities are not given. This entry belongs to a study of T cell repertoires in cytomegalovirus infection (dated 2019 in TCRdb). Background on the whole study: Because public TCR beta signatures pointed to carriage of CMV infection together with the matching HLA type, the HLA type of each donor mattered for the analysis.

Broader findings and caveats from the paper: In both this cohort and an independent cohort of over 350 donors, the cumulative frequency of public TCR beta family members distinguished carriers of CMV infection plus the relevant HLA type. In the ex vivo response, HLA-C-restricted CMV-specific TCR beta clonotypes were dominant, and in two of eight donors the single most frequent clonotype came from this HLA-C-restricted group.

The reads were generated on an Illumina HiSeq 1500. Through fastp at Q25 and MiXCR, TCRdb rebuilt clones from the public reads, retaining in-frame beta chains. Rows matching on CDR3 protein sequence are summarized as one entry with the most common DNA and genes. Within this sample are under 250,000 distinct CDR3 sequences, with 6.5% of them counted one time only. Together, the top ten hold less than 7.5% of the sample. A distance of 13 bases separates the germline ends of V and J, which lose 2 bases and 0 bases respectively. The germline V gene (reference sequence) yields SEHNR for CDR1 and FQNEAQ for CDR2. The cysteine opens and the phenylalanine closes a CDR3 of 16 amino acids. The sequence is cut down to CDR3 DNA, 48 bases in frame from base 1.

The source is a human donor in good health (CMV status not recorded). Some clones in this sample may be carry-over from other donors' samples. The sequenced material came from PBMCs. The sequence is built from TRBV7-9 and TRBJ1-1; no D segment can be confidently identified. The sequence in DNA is TGTGCCAGCAGCTTATTCCAGGTCCTCATGAACACTGAAGCTTTCTTT. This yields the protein CASSLFQVLMNTEAFF.